The rows below give T cell receptor beta chains drawn from one sample of a study of Ad26.COV2.S vaccination and SARS-CoV-2 variants. Data came from immunoSEQ multiplex PCR; TCRdb stores just in-frame clones and leaves some out. The table includes roughly 250,000 clones, roughly 89% detected once. The sequenced sample was peripheral blood, obtained in a trial of Ad26.COV2.S vaccine versus placebo. These receptors were obtained from a person aged 18-65 years who received the Ad26.COV2.S COVID-19 vaccine or a placebo. Both conserved end residues are part of each CDR3. A D gene is named only where the DNA matches it firmly. Not every row has a clone size; where given, it reads once, few, many or a size class.

V: TRBV11-2
size: -
J: TRBJ2-2
D: -
CDR3: CASSWPGNTGELFF
DNA: TGTGCCAGCAGCTGGCCAGGGAACACCGGGGAGCTGTTTTTT

V: TRBV9
size: -
J: TRBJ2-3
D: -
CDR3: CASSVASGGAWVDTQYF
DNA: TGTGCCAGCAGCGTAGCTTCGGGGGGCGCCTGGGTAGATACGCAGTATTTT

V: TRBV7-9
size: -
J: TRBJ2-1
D: -
CDR3: CASSFQRQTEQFF
DNA: TGTGCCAGCAGCTTTCAGAGACAAACTGAGCAGTTCTTC

V: TRBV7-2
size: -
J: TRBJ2-1
D: TRBD2
CDR3: CASSSITAGAHGNEQFF
DNA: TGTGCCAGCAGCTCGATAACAGCGGGGGCCCACGGCAATGAGCAGTTCTTC

V: TRBV7-9
size: -
J: TRBJ2-7
D: -
CDR3: CASSPGTLYEQYF
DNA: TGTGCCAGCAGCCCCGGGACCCTCTACGAGCAGTACTTC

V: TRBV30
size: -
J: TRBJ2-1
D: TRBD2
CDR3: CAWSTWRTSGRSNEQFF
DNA: TGTGCCTGGAGCACCTGGAGGACTAGCGGGAGGAGCAATGAGCAGTTCTTC

V: TRBV6-5
size: -
J: TRBJ2-1
D: TRBD2
CDR3: CASSYGASGGGEQFF
DNA: TGTGCCAGCAGTTACGGGGCTAGCGGGGGTGGGGAGCAGTTCTTC

V: TRBV9
size: once
J: TRBJ2-7
D: -
CDR3: CASSVVGSSYEQYF
DNA: TGTGCCAGCAGCGTAGTGGGTAGCTCCTACGAGCAGTACTTC

V: TRBV7-6
size: -
J: TRBJ1-6
D: TRBD1
CDR3: CASSPKPTGGSSYNSPLHF
DNA: TGTGCCAGCAGCCCAAAACCGACAGGGGGGAGCTCCTATAATTCACCCCTCCACTTT

V: TRBV4-1
size: -
J: TRBJ2-6
D: -
CDR3: CASSQWTTGANVLTF
DNA: TGCGCCAGCAGCCAATGGACGACTGGGGCCAACGTCCTGACTTTC

V: TRBV11-2
size: -
J: TRBJ2-1
D: TRBD2
CDR3: CASSPLAGSNNEQFF
DNA: TGTGCCAGCAGCCCGCTAGCGGGCTCGAACAATGAGCAGTTCTTC

V: TRBV6-5
size: -
J: TRBJ2-5
D: TRBD2
CDR3: CASSVTSSRTAQYF
DNA: TGTGCCAGCAGCGTGACTAGCAGCCGAACGGCCCAGTACTTC

V: TRBV6-2/TRBV6-3
size: -
J: TRBJ1-3
D: -
CDR3: CASSYMGGNTIYF
DNA: TGTGCCAGCAGTTACATGGGTGGAAACACCATATATTTT

V: TRBV4-2
size: -
J: TRBJ1-6
D: -
CDR3: CASSHSNTPRGSPLHF
DNA: TGTGCCAGCAGCCATAGCAACACCCCCAGGGGTTCACCCCTCCACTTT

V: TRBV11-2
size: -
J: TRBJ2-5
D: TRBD1
CDR3: CASSNGQGQYF
DNA: TGTGCCAGCAGCAACGGACAGGGACAGTACTTC

V: TRBV2
size: -
J: TRBJ2-3
D: TRBD2
CDR3: CASSEMTSGGDTQYF
DNA: TGTGCCAGCAGTGAGATGACTAGCGGGGGAGATACGCAGTATTTT

V: TRBV7-8
size: -
J: TRBJ2-3
D: -
CDR3: CASSLGGRGTDTQYF
DNA: TGTGCCAGCAGCTTAGGAGGGAGAGGCACAGATACGCAGTATTTT

V: TRBV7-6
size: -
J: TRBJ2-1
D: -
CDR3: CASSLANPQEQFF
DNA: TGTGCCAGCAGCTTAGCGAATCCACAAGAGCAGTTCTTC

V: TRBV4-1
size: once
J: TRBJ2-3
D: -
CDR3: CASSQALVSDTQYF
DNA: TGCGCCAGCAGCCAAGCCCTAGTTTCAGATACGCAGTATTTT

V: TRBV2
size: -
J: TRBJ2-5
D: -
CDR3: CASEWIQETQYF
DNA: TGTGCCAGCGAGTGGATTCAAGAGACCCAGTACTTC

V: TRBV5-8
size: -
J: TRBJ2-1
D: TRBD2
CDR3: CASTRGTSEVDEQFF
DNA: TGTGCCAGCACCCGGGGGACTAGCGAGGTCGATGAGCAGTTCTTC

V: TRBV3-1/TRBV3-2
size: -
J: TRBJ2-2
D: TRBD1
CDR3: CASSQEPGTGGNGELFF
DNA: TGTGCCAGCAGCCAAGAGCCCGGGACAGGGGGGAACGGGGAGCTGTTTTTT

V: TRBV27
size: -
J: TRBJ2-5
D: TRBD1
CDR3: CASTPEGAPGGAQYF
DNA: TGTGCCAGCACTCCAGAGGGGGCCCCCGGTGGGGCCCAGTACTTC

V: TRBV24-1
size: once
J: TRBJ1-1
D: -
CDR3: CATSESGTISEAFF
DNA: TGTGCCACCAGTGAATCCGGGACAATCTCTGAAGCTTTCTTT

V: TRBV5-6
size: once
J: TRBJ2-3
D: TRBD2
CDR3: CASSKLAGGRKYADTQYF
DNA: TGTGCCAGCAGCAAACTAGCGGGGGGGCGAAAGTATGCAGATACGCAGTATTTT

V: TRBV21-1
size: -
J: TRBJ2-1
D: -
CDR3: CASRSWTGSEEQFF
DNA: TGTGCCAGCAGGAGCTGGACAGGGTCTGAGGAGCAGTTCTTC

V: TRBV5-1
size: -
J: TRBJ1-4
D: -
CDR3: CASSPGRYNEKLFF
DNA: TGCGCCAGCAGCCCGGGACGGTATAATGAAAAACTGTTTTTT

V: TRBV5-1
size: -
J: TRBJ2-7
D: -
CDR3: CASSLDAGAEQYF
DNA: TGCGCCAGCAGCTTGGATGCAGGGGCCGAGCAGTACTTC

V: TRBV27
size: -
J: TRBJ2-1
D: -
CDR3: CASSLSTGGNNEQFF
DNA: TGTGCCAGCAGTTTATCGACGGGCGGGAACAATGAGCAGTTCTTC